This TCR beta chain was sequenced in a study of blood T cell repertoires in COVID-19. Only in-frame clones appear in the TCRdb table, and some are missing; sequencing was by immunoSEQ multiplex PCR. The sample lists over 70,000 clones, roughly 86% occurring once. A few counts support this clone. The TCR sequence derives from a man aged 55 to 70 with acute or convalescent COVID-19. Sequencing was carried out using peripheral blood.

This CDR3 is CSVGGDRTNGYTF. The CDR3 nucleotides read TGCAGCGTTGGGGGGGACAGGACAAATGGCTACACCTTC. The genes are TRBV29-1 and TRBJ1-2, with 8 nucleotides matching TRBD1. Germline CDR1 reads SQVTM; CDR2 reads ANQGSEA. The J segment lost 6 bases and the V segment lost 4 bases, leaving 7 bases of the junction unmatched. This CDR3 is 13 amino acids long.